One TCR beta chain is described in this entry. The antigen remains undetermined. These data come from a study of cytomegalovirus exposure and HLA in healthy donors. The method was immunoSEQ multiplex PCR; TCRdb's version includes in-frame clones alone and lacks a portion of them. The sample holds 71,000 or so clones, over 85% seen once. V lost 5 bases, J lost 2 bases, and 10 bases stayed unmatched. Per the germline V gene, CDR1 is MNHEY and CDR2 is SMNVEV (reference sequence). The CDR3 has 17 amino acids. Study-wide results and caveats: Many donors carried some public TCRs, although rarity characterized most TCR sequences. In vitro checks showed that a few CMV-associated chains really do target CMV antigens.

This clonotype was obtained from a man aged 18 to 30 in good health and CMV-seropositive. The material sequenced was PBMCs. The V gene is TRBV27, the J gene TRBJ2-5, with TRBD2 matching 11 bases. The CDR3 DNA reads TGTGCCAGCAGTCAACGGACTAGCGGGTCATTACAAGAGACCCAGTACTTC. Residues: CASSQRTSGSLQETQYF.